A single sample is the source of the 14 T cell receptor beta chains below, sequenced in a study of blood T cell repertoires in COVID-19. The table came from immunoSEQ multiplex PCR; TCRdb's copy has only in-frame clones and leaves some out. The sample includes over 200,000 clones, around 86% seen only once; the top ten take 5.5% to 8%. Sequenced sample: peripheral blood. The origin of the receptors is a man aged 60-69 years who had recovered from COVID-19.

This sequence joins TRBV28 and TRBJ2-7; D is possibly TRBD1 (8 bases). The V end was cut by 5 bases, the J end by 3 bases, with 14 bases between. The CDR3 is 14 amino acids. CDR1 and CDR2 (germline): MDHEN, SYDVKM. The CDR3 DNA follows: TGTGCCAGCAGTACACAGGGGGGGAACTACGAGCAGTACTTC. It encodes CASSTQGGNYEQYF.

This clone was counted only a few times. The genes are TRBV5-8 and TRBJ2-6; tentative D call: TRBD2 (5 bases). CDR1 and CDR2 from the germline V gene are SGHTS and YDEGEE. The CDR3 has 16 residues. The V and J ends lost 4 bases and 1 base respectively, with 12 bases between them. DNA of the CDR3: TGTGCCAGCAGCCAAGTGGGGAGATCTGGGGCCAACGTCCTGACTTTC. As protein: CASSQVGRSGANVLTF.

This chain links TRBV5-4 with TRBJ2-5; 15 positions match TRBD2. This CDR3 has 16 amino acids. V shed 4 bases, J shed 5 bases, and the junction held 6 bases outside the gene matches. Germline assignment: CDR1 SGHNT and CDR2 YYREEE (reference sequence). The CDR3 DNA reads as TGTGCCAGCAGCCCCCGGACTAGCGGGGGGGTCGAGACCCAGTACTTC. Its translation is CASSPRTSGGVETQYF.

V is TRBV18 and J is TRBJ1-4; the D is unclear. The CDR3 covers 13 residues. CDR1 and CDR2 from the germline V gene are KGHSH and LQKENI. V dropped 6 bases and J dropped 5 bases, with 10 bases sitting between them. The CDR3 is CASSRGRNEKLFF. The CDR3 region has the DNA TGTGCCAGCTCCCGCGGGAGAAATGAAAAACTGTTTTTT.

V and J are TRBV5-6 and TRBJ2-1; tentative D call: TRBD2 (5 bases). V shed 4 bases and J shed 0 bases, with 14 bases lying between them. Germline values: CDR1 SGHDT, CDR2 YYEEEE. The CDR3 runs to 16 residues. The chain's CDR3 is CASSNRAGGSYNEQFF. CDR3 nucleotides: TGTGCCAGCAGCAACCGGGCCGGAGGCTCCTACAATGAGCAGTTCTTC.

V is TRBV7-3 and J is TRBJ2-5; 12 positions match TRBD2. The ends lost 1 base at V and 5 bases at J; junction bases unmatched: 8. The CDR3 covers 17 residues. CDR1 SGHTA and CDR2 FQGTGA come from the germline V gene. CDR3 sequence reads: CASSLNGRLAGEETQYF. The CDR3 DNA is TGTGCCAGCAGCTTAAACGGGCGACTAGCGGGAGAGGAGACCCAGTACTTC.

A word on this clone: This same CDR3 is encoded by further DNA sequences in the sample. Written as DNA, the CDR3 is TGTGCCAGCAGCTCAGGACTAGCGGGACCCAATGAGCAGTTCTTC. Translation gives CASSSGLAGPNEQFF. The chain couples TRBV7-2 to TRBJ2-1; the match to TRBD2 covers 12 bases. Germline V gene sequence: CDR1 SGHTA, CDR2 FQGNSA. The ends lost 4 bases at V and 6 bases at J; junction bases unmatched: 4. The CDR3 consists of 15 residues. Full variable domain (outside the CDR3, taken from reference TRBV7-2 and TRBJ2-1): GAGVSQSPSNKVTEKGKDVELRCDPISGHTALYWYRQSLGQGLEFLIYFQGNSAPDKSGLPSDRFSAERTGGSVSTLTIQRTQQEDSAVYLCASSSGLAGPNEQFFGPGTRLTVL.

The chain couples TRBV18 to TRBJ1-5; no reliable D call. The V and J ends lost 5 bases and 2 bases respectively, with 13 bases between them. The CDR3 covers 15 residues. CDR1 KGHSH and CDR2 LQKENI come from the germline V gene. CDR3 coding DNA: TGTGCCAGCTCAGGTCGAGGGTTGGGCAATCAGCCCCAGCATTTT. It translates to CASSGRGLGNQPQHF.

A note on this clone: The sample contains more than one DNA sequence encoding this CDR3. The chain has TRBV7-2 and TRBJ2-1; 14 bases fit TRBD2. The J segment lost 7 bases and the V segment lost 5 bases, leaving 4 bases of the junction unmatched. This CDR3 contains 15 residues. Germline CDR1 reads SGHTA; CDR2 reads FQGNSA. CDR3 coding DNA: TGTGCCAGCAGCCCCCGGACTAGCGGGGGGAATGAGCAGTTCTTC. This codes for CASSPRTSGGNEQFF.

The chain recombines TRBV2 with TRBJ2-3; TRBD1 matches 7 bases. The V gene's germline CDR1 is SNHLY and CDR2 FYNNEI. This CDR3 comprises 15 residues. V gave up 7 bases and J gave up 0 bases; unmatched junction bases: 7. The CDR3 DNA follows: TGTGCCAGCATCCCGGACAGGTTCAGCACAGATACGCAGTATTTT. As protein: CASIPDRFSTDTQYF.

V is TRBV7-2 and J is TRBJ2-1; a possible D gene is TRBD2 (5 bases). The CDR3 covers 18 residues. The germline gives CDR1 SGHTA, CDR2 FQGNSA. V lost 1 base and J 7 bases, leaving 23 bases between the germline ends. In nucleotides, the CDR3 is TGTGCCAGCAGCTTAGACGTTCGGAGCCCCAAGAGGGATAATGAGCAGTTCTTC. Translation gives CASSLDVRSPKRDNEQFF.

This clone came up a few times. This CDR3 is CASSPRGTSGSLGYEQYF. The CDR3 DNA is TGTGCCAGCAGTCCTAGGGGGACTAGCGGAAGTTTGGGCTACGAGCAGTACTTC. The rearrangement joins TRBV6-6 to TRBJ2-7; 11 positions match TRBD2. This CDR3 is built from 18 residues. The V gene end was trimmed by 5 bases and the J gene end by 3 bases; junction bases not matched to a gene: 15. Germline CDR1 and CDR2: MNHNY and SVGAGI (reference sequence).

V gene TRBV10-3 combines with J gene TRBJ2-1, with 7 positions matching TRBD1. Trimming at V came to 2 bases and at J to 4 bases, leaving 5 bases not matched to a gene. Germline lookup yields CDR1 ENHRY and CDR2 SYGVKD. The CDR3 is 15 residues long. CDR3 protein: CAISERGQLYNEQFF. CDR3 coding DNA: TGTGCCATCAGTGAGAGGGGGCAGTTATACAATGAGCAGTTCTTC.

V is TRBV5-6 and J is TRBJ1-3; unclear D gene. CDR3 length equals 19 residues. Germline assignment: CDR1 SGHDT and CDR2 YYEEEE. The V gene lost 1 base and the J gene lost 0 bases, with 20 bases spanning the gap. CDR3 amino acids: CASSLRRSRAYTSGNTIYF. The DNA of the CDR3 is TGTGCCAGCAGCTTGAGGAGATCCCGCGCTTACACCTCTGGAAACACCATATATTTT.